The 25 T cell receptor beta chains below were found in one sample sequenced in a study of OX40 agonist ivuxolimab in advanced cancers. TCRdb keeps only in-frame clones here, not all; method: immunoSEQ multiplex PCR. The sample consists of about 58,000 clones, roughly 86% of them appearing once. Sample: CD4+ or CD8+ T cells sorted from blood, taken in a trial of the OX40 agonist ivuxolimab. The receptor set was obtained from an adult with an advanced solid tumor such as melanoma, head and neck, liver or kidney cancer.

The chain is built from TRBV6-1 and TRBJ1-2, with D hard to call. Germline V gives CDR1 MNHNS, CDR2 SASEGT. CDR3 length equals 10 residues. The ends were cut back, 3 bases at V and 5 bases at J, with 1 base in the middle. The CDR3 here is CASSEYGYTF. For the CDR3, the DNA is TGTGCCAGCAGTGAGTATGGCTACACCTTC.

The chain links TRBV19 to TRBJ1-2; no firm D call. Germline CDR1 is LNHDA and CDR2 is SQIVND (reference sequence). The CDR3 runs to 14 residues. The V end lost 6 bases, the J end lost 0 bases, and 11 bases lay between the germline ends. The CDR3, as DNA: TGTGCCAGTAGGTACAGCGACGCTAACTATGGCTACACCTTC. Protein: CASRYSDANYGYTF. Full variable domain (remainder filled in from reference TRBV19 and TRBJ1-2): DGGITQSPKYLFRKEGQNVTLSCEQNLNHDAMYWYRQDPGQGLRLIYYSQIVNDFQKGDIAEGYSVSREKKESFPLTVTSAQKNPTAFYLCASRYSDANYGYTFGSGTRLTVV.

This rearrangement joins TRBV6-4 to TRBJ2-2, with unresolved D. Per the germline V gene, CDR1 is MRHNA and CDR2 is SNTAGT. The CDR3 runs to 13 residues. V lost 5 bases to trimming and J lost 5 bases, with 9 bases between them. The CDR3 DNA sequence: TGTGCCAGCAGTCCGGGTTTGACCGGGGAGCTGTTTTTT. It codes for CASSPGLTGELFF.

As for this clone: Different DNA sequences within this sample yield the same CDR3. The rearrangement links TRBV30 to TRBJ2-2; D might be TRBD2 (5 bases). This CDR3 spans 16 amino acids. Trimming removed 0 bases from V and 0 bases from J, with 11 bases in between. Germline loops: CDR1 GTSNPN, CDR2 SVGIG (reference sequence). The CDR3 nucleotides are TGTGCCTGGAGTGTAGGAGGAGGCGCGAACACCGGGGAGCTGTTTTTT. Translated: CAWSVGGGANTGELFF.

Details on this clone: The same CDR3 is also encoded by other DNA sequences in this sample. The CDR3 DNA follows: TGTGCCAGCAGCCCCGGACGAATTAAAGAGACCCAGTACTTC. This translates into CASSPGRIKETQYF. The chain is built from TRBV7-8 and TRBJ2-5; unclear D gene. The V gene lost 5 bases and the J gene lost 3 bases, with 13 bases spanning the gap. This CDR3 has 14 residues. CDR1 is SGHVS and CDR2 is FQNEAQ in the germline V gene.

CDR3 sequence reads: CASSEGPGQSNEKLFF. The CDR3 DNA reads TGTGCCAGCAGTGAAGGACCGGGACAGAGTAATGAAAAACTGTTTTTT. The rearrangement uses TRBV25-1 and TRBJ1-4, with 7 nucleotides matching TRBD1. With V trimmed by 2 bases and J by 4 bases, 7 bases remained unmatched. This CDR3 is 16 amino acids long. The germline V gene has CDR1 MGHDK and CDR2 SYGVNS.

This rearrangement joins TRBV6-9 to TRBJ1-2; perhaps TRBD1 as D (6 bases). Deletions cut 8 bases from V and 8 bases from J, with 24 bases between. CDR3 length: 15 amino acids. Per germline, CDR1 MNHGY and CDR2 SVAAGI. The CDR3 bases are TGTGCCAGCGGCTCGAGGAACGCTGGTACAGGGGGCTACACCTTC. Amino acid sequence: CASGSRNAGTGGYTF.

The V call is TRBV29-1, the J call TRBJ2-3; 15 bases agree with TRBD2. Germline CDR1 reads SQVTM; CDR2 reads ANQGSEA. V gave up 8 bases and J gave up 8 bases; unmatched junction bases: 11. The CDR3 has 15 residues. The CDR3 sequence: CSSTGTSGGYGTQYF. CDR3 bases: TGCAGCTCTACCGGGACTAGCGGGGGGTATGGTACGCAGTATTTT.

This clone was observed once. The chain recombines TRBV5-6 with TRBJ2-1, with D tentatively TRBD1 or TRBD2 (5 bases each). The ends were cut back, 7 bases at V and 3 bases at J, with 11 bases in the middle. The germline gives CDR1 SGHDT, CDR2 YYEEEE. The CDR3 has 13 amino acids. The DNA for the CDR3 is TGTGCCAGCGTCTCTGGGGGCTACAATGAGCAGTTCTTC. It codes for CASVSGGYNEQFF.

This chain connects TRBV29-1 to TRBJ1-4, with a weak D call TRBD1 (6 bases). V lost 7 bases and J 8 bases, leaving 14 bases between the germline ends. CDR1 and CDR2 from the germline V gene are SQVTM and ANQGSEA. CDR3 length: 12 amino acids. CDR3 in DNA: TGCAGCGGGGCGGGGGCGGAGGAAAAACTGTTTTTT. Translating it yields CSGAGAEEKLFF.

V is TRBV5-5 and J is TRBJ1-5, with D unclear. The V gene's germline CDR1 is SGHKS and CDR2 YYEKEE (reference sequence). Trimming pared 0 bases from V and 0 bases from J, leaving 7 bases between. The CDR3 loop spans 15 amino acids. The DNA for the CDR3 is TGTGCCAGCAGCTTGGAAAGGGATAGCAATCAGCCCCAGCATTTT. This gives the protein CASSLERDSNQPQHF.

This chain connects TRBV5-1 to TRBJ1-4; D is unclear. Germline V lookup: CDR1 SGHRS, CDR2 YFSETQ. There are 14 residues in the CDR3. Trimming pared 0 bases from V and 7 bases from J, leaving 10 bases between. The CDR3 spells CASSLDRAAEKLFF. As DNA, the CDR3 is TGCGCCAGCAGCTTGGATAGGGCGGCTGAAAAACTGTTTTTT.

The gene calls are TRBV30 and TRBJ1-2; D unresolved. The ends were cut back, 8 bases at V and 4 bases at J, with 11 bases in the middle. From germline, CDR1 is GTSNPN and CDR2 SVGIG (reference sequence). The length of the CDR3 is 11 residues. CDR3 coding DNA: TGTGCCGAGGGAGGAGGCTATGGCTACACCTTC. It encodes CAEGGGYGYTF. Filled out from reference TRBV30 and TRBJ1-2, the complete variable domain reads SQTIHQWPATLVQPVGSPLSLECTVEGTSNPNLYWYRQAAGRGLQLLFYSVGIGQISSEVPQNLSASRPQDRQFILSSKKLLLSDSGFYLCAEGGGYGYTFGSGTRLTVV.

This chain joins TRBV7-6 and TRBJ2-5; TRBD2 matches at 8 bases. Germline trimming cut 2 bases from V and 5 bases from J; bases unmatched to any gene: 19. Germline V gene sequence: CDR1 SGHVS, CDR2 FNYEAQ. CDR3 size: 19 residues. The CDR3 here is CASSLRSGTGRGAHETQYF. The CDR3 bases are TGTGCCAGCAGCTTACGTTCCGGGACCGGGCGGGGGGCACACGAGACCCAGTACTTC.

The chain links TRBV6-5 to TRBJ2-7, with 8 bases that match TRBD2. CDR1 and CDR2 (germline): MNHEY, SVGAGI. Trimming at V came to 2 bases and at J to 7 bases, leaving 1 base not matched to a gene. This CDR3 has 12 residues. The CDR3 spells CASSYRGGEQYF. Here the CDR3 DNA reads TGTGCCAGCAGTTACCGGGGGGGGGAGCAGTACTTC.

In this sample, this clone is medium-sized. The V gene is TRBV5-6, the J gene TRBJ1-1; D ambiguous. The length of the CDR3 is 12 residues. Looked up from germline, CDR1 is SGHDT and CDR2 is YYEEEE. V lost 4 bases and J 10 bases, leaving 14 bases between the germline ends. Here the CDR3 DNA reads TGTGCCAGCAGCCTAATGAGGCAAGGAGCTTTCTTT. Translating gives CASSLMRQGAFF.

The chain joins TRBV7-3 to TRBJ2-2; D is perhaps TRBD2 (5 bases). Deletions cut 5 bases from V and 8 bases from J, with 18 bases between. In germline, CDR1 is SGHTA, CDR2 FQGTGA. This CDR3 is built from 15 residues. In DNA form, the CDR3 reads TGTGCCAGCAGCCGCAATCCGAGGGCGGCGGGGGAGCTGTTTTTT. Residues: CASSRNPRAAGELFF.

This clone has a single count. The chain uses TRBV5-1 and TRBJ1-2; D might be TRBD1 (5 bases). This CDR3 has 14 amino acids. Germline V gene data show CDR1 as SGHRS and CDR2 as YFSETQ. Trimming cost V 0 bases and J 9 bases, with 15 bases left between them. The CDR3 sequence is CASSLARDAMSYTF. CDR3 sequence (DNA): TGCGCCAGCAGCTTGGCCCGGGACGCTATGAGCTACACCTTC.

The V and J genes are TRBV5-1 and TRBJ2-3, with D uncertain. The CDR3 totals 13 residues. The V gene lost 0 bases and the J gene lost 2 bases, with 4 bases spanning the gap. Germline CDR1 and CDR2: SGHRS and YFSETQ. The DNA of the CDR3 is TGCGCCAGCAGCTTGGGGGCCACAGATACGCAGTATTTT. The encoded protein is CASSLGATDTQYF.

The V call is TRBV7-3, the J call TRBJ2-3; D is possibly TRBD2 (6 bases). Looked up from germline, CDR1 is SGHTA and CDR2 is FQGTGA. This CDR3 region has 16 residues. Trimming took off 5 bases at V and 1 base at J, with 16 bases between the two ends. As DNA, the CDR3 is TGTGCCAGCAGCCCGACACAACTAGCTCGCACAGATACGCAGTATTTT. It is translated as CASSPTQLARTDTQYF.

The chain uses TRBV27 and TRBJ2-7; D is perhaps TRBD1 (6 bases). Trimming took 3 bases from V and 2 from J, leaving 11 bases between them. The CDR3 has 14 amino acids. Germline assignment: CDR1 MNHEY and CDR2 SMNVEV (reference sequence). CDR3 in DNA: TGTGCCAGCAGTTTTTGGGGACACGCCTACGAGCAGTACTTC. Protein: CASSFWGHAYEQYF.

As DNA, the CDR3 is TGTGCCAGCAGACGGGCCCAGCGGACTGAAGCTTTCTTT. This gives the protein CASRRAQRTEAFF. The rearrangement links TRBV6-6 to TRBJ1-1; D remains unclear. The CDR3 runs 13 residues. V shed 6 bases and J shed 5 bases, with 13 bases lying between them. Germline CDR1 is MNHNY and CDR2 is SVGAGI (reference sequence).

V gene TRBV4-1 combines with J gene TRBJ1-2; D might be TRBD1 (5 bases). V was clipped by 1 base and J by 2 bases, with 14 bases between them. The CDR3 covers 16 residues. CDR1 and CDR2 from the germline V gene are MGHRA and YSYEKL. The CDR3 DNA reads as TGCGCCAGCAGCCAAGCCCCGGGACTCTCAAACTATGGCTACACCTTC. It specifies CASSQAPGLSNYGYTF.

The rearrangement uses TRBV7-2 and TRBJ2-7; D might be TRBD2 (5 bases). Per germline, CDR1 SGHTA and CDR2 FQGNSA. This CDR3 has 13 amino acids. Trimming cost V 5 bases and J 9 bases, with 17 bases left between them. Here the CDR3 DNA reads TGTGCCAGCAGCGATCGACTGGGGAGAGTGCAGTACTTC. Amino acids: CASSDRLGRVQYF.

V gene TRBV19 combines with J gene TRBJ2-7; TRBD1 matches 8 bases. This CDR3 contains 15 residues. Germline lookup yields CDR1 LNHDA and CDR2 SQIVND (reference sequence). The V gene end was trimmed by 4 bases and the J gene end by 2 bases; junction bases not matched to a gene: 7. The CDR3 region is CASSTRTGTTYEQYF. CDR3 DNA: TGTGCCAGTAGTACCCGGACAGGGACCACCTACGAGCAGTACTTC.